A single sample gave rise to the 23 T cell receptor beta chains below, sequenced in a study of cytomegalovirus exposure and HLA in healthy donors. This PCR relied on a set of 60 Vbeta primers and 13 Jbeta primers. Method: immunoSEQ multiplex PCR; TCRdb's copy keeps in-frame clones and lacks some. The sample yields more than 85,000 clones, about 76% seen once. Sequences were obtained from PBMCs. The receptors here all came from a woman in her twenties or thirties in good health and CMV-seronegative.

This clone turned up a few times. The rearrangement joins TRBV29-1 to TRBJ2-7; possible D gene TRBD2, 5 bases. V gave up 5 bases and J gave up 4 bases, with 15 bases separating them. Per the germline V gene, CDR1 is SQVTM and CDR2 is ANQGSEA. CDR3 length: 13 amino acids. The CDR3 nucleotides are TGCAGCGTTAGGGAGAACGCGGCATACGAGCAGTACTTC. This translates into CSVRENAAYEQYF.

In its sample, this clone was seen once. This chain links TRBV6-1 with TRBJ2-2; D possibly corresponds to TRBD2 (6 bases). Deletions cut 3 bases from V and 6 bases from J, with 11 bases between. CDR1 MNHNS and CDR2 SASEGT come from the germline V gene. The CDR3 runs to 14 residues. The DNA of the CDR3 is TGTGCCAGCAGTGAGAGGGACTTGTCCGGGGAGCTGTTTTTT. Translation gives CASSERDLSGELFF.

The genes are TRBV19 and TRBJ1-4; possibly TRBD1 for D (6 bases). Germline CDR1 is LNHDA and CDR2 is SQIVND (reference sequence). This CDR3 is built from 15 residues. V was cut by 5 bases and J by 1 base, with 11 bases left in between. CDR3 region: CASSSQDRTNEKLFF. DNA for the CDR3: TGTGCCAGTAGTTCGCAGGACAGAACTAATGAAAAACTGTTTTTT. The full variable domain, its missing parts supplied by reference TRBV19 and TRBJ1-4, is DGGITQSPKYLFRKEGQNVTLSCEQNLNHDAMYWYRQDPGQGLRLIYYSQIVNDFQKGDIAEGYSVSREKKESFPLTVTSAQKNPTAFYLCASSSQDRTNEKLFFGSGTQLSVL.

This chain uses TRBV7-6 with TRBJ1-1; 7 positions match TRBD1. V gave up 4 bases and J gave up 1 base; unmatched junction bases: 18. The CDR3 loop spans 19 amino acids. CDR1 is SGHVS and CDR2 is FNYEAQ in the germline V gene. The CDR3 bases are TGTGCCAGCAGCTGGGAGGACGAGGGCCGGGACAGCCCGAACACTGAAGCTTTCTTT. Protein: CASSWEDEGRDSPNTEAFF.

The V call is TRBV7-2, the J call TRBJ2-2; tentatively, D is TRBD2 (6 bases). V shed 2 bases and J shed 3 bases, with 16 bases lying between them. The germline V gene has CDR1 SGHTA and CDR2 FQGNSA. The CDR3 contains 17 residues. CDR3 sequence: CASSLSGGVQYTGELFF. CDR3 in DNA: TGTGCCAGCAGCTTATCAGGCGGGGTTCAATACACCGGGGAGCTGTTTTTT.

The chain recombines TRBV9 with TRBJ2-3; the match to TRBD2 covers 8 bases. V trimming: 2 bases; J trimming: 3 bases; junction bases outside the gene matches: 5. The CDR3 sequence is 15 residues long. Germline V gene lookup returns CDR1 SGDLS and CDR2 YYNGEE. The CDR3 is CASSVSGSGTDTQYF. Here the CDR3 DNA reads TGTGCCAGCAGCGTCAGCGGGAGTGGGACAGATACGCAGTATTTT.

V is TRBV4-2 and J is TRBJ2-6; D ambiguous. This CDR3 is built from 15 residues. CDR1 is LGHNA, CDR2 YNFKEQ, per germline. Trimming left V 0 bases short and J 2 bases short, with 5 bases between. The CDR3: CASSQEEPGANVLTF. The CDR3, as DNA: TGTGCCAGCAGCCAAGAGGAGCCTGGGGCCAACGTCCTGACTTTC.

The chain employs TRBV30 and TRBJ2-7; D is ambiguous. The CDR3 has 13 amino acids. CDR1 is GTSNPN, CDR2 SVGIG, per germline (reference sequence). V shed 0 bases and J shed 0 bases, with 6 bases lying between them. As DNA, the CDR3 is TGTGCCTGGAGTGTCTTAAACTCCTACGAGCAGTACTTC. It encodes CAWSVLNSYEQYF.

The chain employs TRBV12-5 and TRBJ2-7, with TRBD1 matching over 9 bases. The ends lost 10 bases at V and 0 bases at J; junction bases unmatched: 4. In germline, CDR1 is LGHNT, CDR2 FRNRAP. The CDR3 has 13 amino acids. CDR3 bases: TGTGCTAACGGGACAGGGATCTCCTACGAGCAGTACTTC. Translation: CANGTGISYEQYF. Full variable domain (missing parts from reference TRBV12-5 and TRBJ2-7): DARVTQTPRHKVTEMGQEVTMRCQPILGHNTVFWYRQTMMQGLELLAYFRNRAPLDDSGMPKDRFSAEMPDATLATLKIQPSEPRDSAVYFCANGTGISYEQYFGPGTRLTVT.

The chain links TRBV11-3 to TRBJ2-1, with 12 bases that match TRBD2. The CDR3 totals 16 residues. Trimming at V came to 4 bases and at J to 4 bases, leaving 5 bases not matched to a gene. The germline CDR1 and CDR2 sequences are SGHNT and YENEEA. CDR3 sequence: CASSSRTSGTYNEQFF. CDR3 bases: TGTGCCAGCAGCTCCCGGACTAGCGGGACGTACAATGAGCAGTTCTTC.

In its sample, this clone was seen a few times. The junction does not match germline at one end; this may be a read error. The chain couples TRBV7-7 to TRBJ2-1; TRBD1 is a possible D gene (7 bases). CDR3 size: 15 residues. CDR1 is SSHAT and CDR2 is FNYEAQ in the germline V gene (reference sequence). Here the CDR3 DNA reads TGTGCTAGCAGCTTGGGCGGGACAGCCAGCAATGAGCAGTTCTTC. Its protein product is CASSLGGTASNEQFF.

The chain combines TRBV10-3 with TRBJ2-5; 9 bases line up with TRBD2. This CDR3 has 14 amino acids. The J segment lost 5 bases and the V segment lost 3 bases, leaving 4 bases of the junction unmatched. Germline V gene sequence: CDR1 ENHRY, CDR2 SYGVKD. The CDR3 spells CAISDFAGGETQYF. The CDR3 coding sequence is TGTGCCATCAGTGACTTTGCGGGAGGGGAGACCCAGTACTTC.

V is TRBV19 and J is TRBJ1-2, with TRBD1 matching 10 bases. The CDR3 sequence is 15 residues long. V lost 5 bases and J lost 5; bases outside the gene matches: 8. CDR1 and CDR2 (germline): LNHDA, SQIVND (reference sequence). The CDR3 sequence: CASSLGDRGLYGYTF. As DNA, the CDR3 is TGTGCCAGTAGTCTGGGGGACAGGGGACTATATGGCTACACCTTC.

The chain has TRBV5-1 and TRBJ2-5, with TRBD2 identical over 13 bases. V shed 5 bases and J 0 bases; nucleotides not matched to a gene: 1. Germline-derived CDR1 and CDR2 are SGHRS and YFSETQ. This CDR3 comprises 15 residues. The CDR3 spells CASRTSGRDQETQYF. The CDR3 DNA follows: TGCGCCAGCAGAACTAGCGGGAGGGACCAAGAGACCCAGTACTTC.

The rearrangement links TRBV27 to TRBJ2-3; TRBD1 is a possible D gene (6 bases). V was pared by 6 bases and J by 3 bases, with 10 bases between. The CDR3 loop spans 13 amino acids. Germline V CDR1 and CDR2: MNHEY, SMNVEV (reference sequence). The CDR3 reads CASRQQGTDTQYF. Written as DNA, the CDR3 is TGTGCCAGCAGGCAGCAGGGGACAGATACGCAGTATTTT.

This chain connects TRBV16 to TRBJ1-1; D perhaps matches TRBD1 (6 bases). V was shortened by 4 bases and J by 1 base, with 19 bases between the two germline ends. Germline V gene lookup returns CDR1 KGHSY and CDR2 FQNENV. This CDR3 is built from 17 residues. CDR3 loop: CASSPGRAPQGNTEAFF. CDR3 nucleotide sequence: TGTGCCAGCAGCCCTGGGAGGGCGCCACAGGGGAACACTGAAGCTTTCTTT.

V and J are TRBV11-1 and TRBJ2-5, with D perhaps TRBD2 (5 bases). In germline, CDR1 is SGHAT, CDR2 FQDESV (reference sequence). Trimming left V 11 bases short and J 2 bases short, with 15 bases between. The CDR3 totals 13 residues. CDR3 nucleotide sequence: TGTGCCGAGTCCCTCCCGGGGCAAGAGACCCAGTACTTC. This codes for CAESLPGQETQYF.

This chain's CDR3 is CASSIGGMYQETQYF. The CDR3 nucleotides are TGTGCCAGCAGCATCGGAGGCATGTACCAAGAGACCCAGTACTTC. The chain recombines TRBV27 with TRBJ2-5, with a tentative D call TRBD2 (5 bases). The CDR3 is made up of 15 amino acids. The V gene's germline CDR1 is MNHEY and CDR2 SMNVEV (reference sequence). V was trimmed by 6 bases and J by 0 bases, leaving 14 bases between them.

CDR3 nucleotide sequence: TGTGCCAGTAGTACGACAGGGGCTTTTGAAAAACTGTTTTTT. It translates to CASSTTGAFEKLFF. This chain connects TRBV19 to TRBJ1-4; 8 nucleotides align to TRBD1. The CDR3 is made up of 14 amino acids. Per the germline V gene, CDR1 is LNHDA and CDR2 is SQIVND (reference sequence). J lost 7 bases, V lost 4 bases, and 5 bases had no gene match. Combining the CDR3 with reference TRBV19 and TRBJ1-4 gives the whole variable domain DGGITQSPKYLFRKEGQNVTLSCEQNLNHDAMYWYRQDPGQGLRLIYYSQIVNDFQKGDIAEGYSVSREKKESFPLTVTSAQKNPTAFYLCASSTTGAFEKLFFGSGTQLSVL.

The CDR3 here is CASSRLAGVSYEQYF. The CDR3 region has the DNA TGTGCCAGCAGCCGACTAGCGGGAGTAAGCTACGAGCAGTACTTC. The chain recombines TRBV27 with TRBJ2-7; 12 nucleotides line up with TRBD2. The ends lost 6 bases at V and 3 bases at J; junction bases unmatched: 6. CDR3 length: 15 residues. Germline CDR1 and CDR2: MNHEY and SMNVEV (reference sequence).

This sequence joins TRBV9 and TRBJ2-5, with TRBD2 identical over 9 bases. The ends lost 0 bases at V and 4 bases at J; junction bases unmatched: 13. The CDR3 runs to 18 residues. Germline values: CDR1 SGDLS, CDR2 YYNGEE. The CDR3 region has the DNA TGTGCCAGCAGCGTAGGTTCCAGCGGGAGGATAGTTACAGAGACCCAGTACTTC. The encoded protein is CASSVGSSGRIVTETQYF.

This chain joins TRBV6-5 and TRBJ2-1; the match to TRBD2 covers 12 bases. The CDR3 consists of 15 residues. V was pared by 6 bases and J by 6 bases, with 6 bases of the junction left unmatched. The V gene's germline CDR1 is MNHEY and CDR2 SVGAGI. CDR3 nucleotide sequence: TGTGCCAGCAGCCGACCGGGACTAGCGGGCAATGAGCAGTTCTTC. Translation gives CASSRPGLAGNEQFF.

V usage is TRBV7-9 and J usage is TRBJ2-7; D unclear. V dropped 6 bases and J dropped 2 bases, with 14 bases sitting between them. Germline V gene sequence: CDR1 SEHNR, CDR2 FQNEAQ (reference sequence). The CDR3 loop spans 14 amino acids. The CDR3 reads CASSHSSSPYEQYF. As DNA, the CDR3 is TGTGCCAGCAGTCACTCCAGTAGCCCCTACGAGCAGTACTTC.